The 8 T cell receptor beta chains below were found in one sample sequenced in a study of T cell repertoires in cytomegalovirus infection. Each CDR3 protein is one row after TCRdb ran MiXCR on the reads. The data hold about 900,000 distinct CDR3 sequences, with under 40% observed a single time. No cognate antigen is known for these TCRs. The specimen comprised cultured CD8+ T cells from PBMCs, sampled from culture after CMV antigen stimulation. These receptors came from a human donor in good health (CMV status not recorded). Some clones in this sample may be carry-over from other donors' samples.

There are a few counts of this clonotype. The chain couples TRBV20-1 to TRBJ2-1, with TRBD2 identical over 9 bases. The junction had 14 bases not matched to a gene; V was cut back by 6 bases and J by 8 bases. The CDR3 is made up of 15 amino acids. The germline V gene encodes CDR1 DFQATT and CDR2 SNEGSKA (reference sequence). This chain's CDR3 is CSAPDWSSGGDEQFF. CDR3 DNA: TGCAGTGCCCCGGACTGGAGTAGCGGGGGAGATGAGCAGTTCTTC.

There are many counts of this clonotype. J is TRBJ2-2 and V is TRBV12-3 or TRBV12-4; D perhaps matches TRBD2 (5 bases). CDR3 length equals 15 residues. V lost 6 bases, J lost 4 bases, and 15 bases lay in between. This CDR3 is CASSQTGEFTGELFF. Here the CDR3 DNA reads TGTGCCAGCAGCCAAACCGGGGAGTTCACCGGGGAGCTGTTTTTT.

The rearrangement links TRBV6-6 to TRBJ2-2, with D possibly matching TRBD2 (5 bases). V gave up 7 bases and J gave up 8 bases, with 8 bases separating them. Germline V gene data show CDR1 as MNHNY and CDR2 as SVGAGI (reference sequence). The CDR3 runs 11 residues. The CDR3 reads CASTPGGELFF. In DNA form, the CDR3 reads TGTGCCAGCACCCCGGGGGGGGAGCTGTTTTTT.

The chain carries TRBV27 and TRBJ2-7, with D tentatively TRBD2 (6 bases). In germline, CDR1 is MNHEY, CDR2 SMNVEV (reference sequence). The CDR3 contains 13 residues. V was pared by 5 bases and J by 3 bases, with 11 bases between. CDR3 coding DNA: TGTGCCAGCAGTCGGACTACGGACTACGAGCAGTACTTC. Amino acid sequence: CASSRTTDYEQYF.

The chain carries TRBV4-1 and TRBJ1-5, with 9 bases lining up with TRBD1. The CDR3 runs to 17 residues. Losses at the gene ends were 1 base for V and 3 bases for J; bases not matched to a gene: 7. The germline CDR1 and CDR2 sequences are MGHRA and YSYEKL. CDR3 region: CASSQGPDRGPNQPQHF. In nucleotides, the CDR3 is TGCGCCAGCAGCCAAGGACCGGACAGGGGTCCCAATCAGCCCCAGCATTTT.

Concerning this clonotype itself: A junction end diverges from the germline sequence, so it may reflect a read error. This chain connects TRBV7-6 to TRBJ2-5, with TRBD2 matching over 9 bases. CDR1 SGHVS and CDR2 FNYEAQ come from the germline V gene. This CDR3 has 14 residues. The CDR3 nucleotides read TGTGCTAGCAGCACCTTAGCGGGGGATGAGACCCAGTACTTC. This codes for CASSTLAGDETQYF.

This clonotype has a handful of counts. V and J are TRBV2 and TRBJ2-3, with 9 nucleotides matching TRBD2. Per the germline V gene, CDR1 is SNHLY and CDR2 is FYNNEI. The CDR3 length is 15 residues. The V segment lost 3 bases and the J segment 4 bases; nucleotides outside the gene matches: 5. The CDR3 bases are TGTGCCAGCAGTGATGCGGGGGGGCACCCAGATACGCAGTATTTT. Its protein product is CASSDAGGHPDTQYF.

This clonotype was detected only a few times. The chain joins TRBV5-6 to TRBJ2-3; D remains unclear. Germline CDR1 is SGHDT and CDR2 is YYEEEE. Trimming left V 4 bases short and J 0 bases short, with 27 bases between. The CDR3 has 20 residues. The CDR3 here is CASSIGTRMYRAISTDTQYF. The CDR3 DNA is TGTGCCAGCAGCATCGGCACCCGGATGTATCGGGCCATAAGCACAGATACGCAGTATTTT. The variable domain in full, completed from reference TRBV5-6 and TRBJ2-3, reads DAGVTQSPTHLIKTRGQQVTLRCSPKSGHDTVSWYQQALGQGPQFIFQYYEEEERQRGNFPDRFSGHQFPNYSSELNVNALLLGDSALYLCASSIGTRMYRAISTDTQYFGPGTRLTVL.